This record looks at one T cell receptor beta chain sequence and its context. The antigen remains undetermined. Using immunoSEQ multiplex PCR, the repertoire was profiled, and TCRdb retains in-frame clones only, with some absent. In the table there are about 980,000 clones, approximately 80% of which are singletons. The entry originates in a study of shared clonotypes between healthy human individuals. Findings and limits, study-wide: Some naive CD4 clonotypes, roughly 4.5%, turned up in common across a few donors. Non-shared clonotypes were found to have lower generation probabilities than the clonotypes that were shared by all four of the sorted-subset donors.

V was pared by 2 bases and J by 3 bases, with 13 bases between. The CDR3 extends over 15 amino acids. CDR1 MNHEY and CDR2 SVGAGI come from the germline V gene. The sequenced material came from memory CD4+ T cells sorted from blood. Indicated subset: CD45RA-negative fraction. The V call is TRBV6-5, the J call TRBJ1-1; D may be TRBD1 (5 bases). The TCR was taken from a man aged 18 to 30 in good health. The CDR3 sequence is CASSYAYLGDTEAFF. DNA for the CDR3: TGTGCCAGCAGTTACGCCTACTTGGGGGACACTGAAGCTTTCTTT.